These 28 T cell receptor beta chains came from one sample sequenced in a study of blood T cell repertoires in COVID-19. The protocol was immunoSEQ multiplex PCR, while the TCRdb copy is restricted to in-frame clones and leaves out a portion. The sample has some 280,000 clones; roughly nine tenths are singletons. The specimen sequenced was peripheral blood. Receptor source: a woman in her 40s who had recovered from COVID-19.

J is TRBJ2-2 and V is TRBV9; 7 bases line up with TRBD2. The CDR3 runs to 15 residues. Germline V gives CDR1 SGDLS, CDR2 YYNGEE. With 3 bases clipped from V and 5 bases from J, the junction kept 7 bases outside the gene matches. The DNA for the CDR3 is TGTGCCAGCAGCGCCCGACTAGCTCCAACCGGGGAGCTGTTTTTT. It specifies CASSARLAPTGELFF.

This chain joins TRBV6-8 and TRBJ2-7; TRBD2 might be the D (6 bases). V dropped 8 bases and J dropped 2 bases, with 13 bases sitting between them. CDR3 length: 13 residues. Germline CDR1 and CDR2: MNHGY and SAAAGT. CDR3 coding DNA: TGTGCCAGCCGGCGGGACCGCCCCTACGAGCAGTACTTC. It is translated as CASRRDRPYEQYF.

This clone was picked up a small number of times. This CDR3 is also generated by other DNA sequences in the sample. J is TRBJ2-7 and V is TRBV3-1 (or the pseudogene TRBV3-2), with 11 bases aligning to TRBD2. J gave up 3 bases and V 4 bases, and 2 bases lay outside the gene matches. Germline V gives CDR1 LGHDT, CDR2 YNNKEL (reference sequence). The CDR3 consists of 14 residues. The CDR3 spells CASSPGTSGYEQYF. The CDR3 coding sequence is TGTGCCAGCAGCCCCGGGACTAGCGGCTACGAGCAGTACTTC.

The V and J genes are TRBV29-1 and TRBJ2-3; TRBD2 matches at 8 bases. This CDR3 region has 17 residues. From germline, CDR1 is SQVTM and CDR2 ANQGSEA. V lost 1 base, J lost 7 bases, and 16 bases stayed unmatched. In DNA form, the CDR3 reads TGCAGCGTTGAAGGGGAAGAACCGGGACTAGGCCCTTATACGCAGTATTTT. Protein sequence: CSVEGEEPGLGPYTQYF.

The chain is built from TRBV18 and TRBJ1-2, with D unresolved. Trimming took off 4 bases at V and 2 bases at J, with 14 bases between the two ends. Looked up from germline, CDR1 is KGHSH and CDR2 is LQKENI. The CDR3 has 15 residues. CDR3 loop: CASSRETTENYGYTF. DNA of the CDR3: TGTGCCAGCTCACGGGAGACCACAGAAAACTATGGCTACACCTTC. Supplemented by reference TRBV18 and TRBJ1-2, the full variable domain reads NAGVMQNPRHLVRRRGQEARLRCSPMKGHSHVYWYRQLPEEGLKFMVYLQKENIIDESGMPKERFSAEFPKEGPSILRIQQVVRGDSAAYFCASSRETTENYGYTFGSGTRLTVV.

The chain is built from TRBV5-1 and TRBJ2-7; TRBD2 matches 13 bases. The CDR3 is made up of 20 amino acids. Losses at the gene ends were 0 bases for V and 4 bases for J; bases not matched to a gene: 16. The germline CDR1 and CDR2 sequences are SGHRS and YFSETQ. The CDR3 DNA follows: TGCGCCAGCAGCTTGGTTGCCGGGACTAGCGGGATTGGGCCTGAATACGAGCAGTACTTC. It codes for CASSLVAGTSGIGPEYEQYF.

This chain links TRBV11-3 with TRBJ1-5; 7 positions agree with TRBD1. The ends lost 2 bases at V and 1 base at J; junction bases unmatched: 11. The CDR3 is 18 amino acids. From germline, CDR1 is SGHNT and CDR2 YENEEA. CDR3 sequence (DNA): TGTGCCAGCAGCTTACCCCGCCCGGGACAGAGAAGCAATCAGCCCCAGCATTTT. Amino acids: CASSLPRPGQRSNQPQHF. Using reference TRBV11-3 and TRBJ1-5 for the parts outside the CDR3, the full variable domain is EAGVVQSPRYKIIEKKQPVAFWCNPISGHNTLYWYLQNLGQGPELLIRYENEEAVDDSQLPKDRFSAERLKGVDSTLKIQPAELGDSAVYLCASSLPRPGQRSNQPQHFGDGTRLSIL.

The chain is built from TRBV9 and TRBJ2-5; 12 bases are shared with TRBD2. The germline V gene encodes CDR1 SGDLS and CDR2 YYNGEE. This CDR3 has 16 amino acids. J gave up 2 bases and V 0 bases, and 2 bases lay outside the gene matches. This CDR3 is CASSVGTSGIQETQYF. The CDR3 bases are TGTGCCAGCAGCGTAGGGACTAGCGGGATACAAGAGACCCAGTACTTC.

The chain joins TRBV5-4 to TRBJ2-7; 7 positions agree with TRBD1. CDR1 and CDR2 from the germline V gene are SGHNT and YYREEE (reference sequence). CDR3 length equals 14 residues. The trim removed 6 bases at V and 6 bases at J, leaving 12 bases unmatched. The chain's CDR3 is CASNYRGGTGEQYF. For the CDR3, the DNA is TGTGCCAGCAACTACAGGGGCGGTACTGGCGAGCAGTACTTC.

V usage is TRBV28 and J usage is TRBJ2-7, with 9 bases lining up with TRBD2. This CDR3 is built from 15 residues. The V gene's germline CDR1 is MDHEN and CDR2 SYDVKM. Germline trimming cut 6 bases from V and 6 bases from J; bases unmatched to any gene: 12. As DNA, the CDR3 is TGTGCCAGCAGACCGGGCATTAGCGGGAGTGGCGAGCAGTACTTC. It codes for CASRPGISGSGEQYF.

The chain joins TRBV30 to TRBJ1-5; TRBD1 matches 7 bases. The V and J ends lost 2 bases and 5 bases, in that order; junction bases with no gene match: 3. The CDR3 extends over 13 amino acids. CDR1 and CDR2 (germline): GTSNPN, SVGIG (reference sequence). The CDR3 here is CAWSLTGDQPQHF. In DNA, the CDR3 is TGTGCCTGGAGTTTAACAGGGGATCAGCCCCAGCATTTT. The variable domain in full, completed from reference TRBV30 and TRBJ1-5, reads SQTIHQWPATLVQPVGSPLSLECTVEGTSNPNLYWYRQAAGRGLQLLFYSVGIGQISSEVPQNLSASRPQDRQFILSSKKLLLSDSGFYLCAWSLTGDQPQHFGDGTRLSIL.

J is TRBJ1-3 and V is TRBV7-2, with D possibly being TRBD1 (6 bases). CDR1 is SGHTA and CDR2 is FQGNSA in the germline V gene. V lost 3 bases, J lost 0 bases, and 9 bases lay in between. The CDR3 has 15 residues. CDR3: CASSFPGVSGNTIYF. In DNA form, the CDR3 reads TGTGCCAGCAGCTTCCCAGGGGTCTCTGGAAACACCATATATTTT.

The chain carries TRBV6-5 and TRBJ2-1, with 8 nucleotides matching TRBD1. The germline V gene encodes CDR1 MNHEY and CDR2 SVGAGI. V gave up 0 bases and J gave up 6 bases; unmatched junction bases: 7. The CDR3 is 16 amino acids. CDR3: CASSYSHRQGSNEQFF. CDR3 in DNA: TGTGCCAGCAGTTACTCGCATCGACAGGGGAGCAATGAGCAGTTCTTC.

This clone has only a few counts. The CDR3 here is CATSKTGGGGANVLTF. The CDR3 region has the DNA TGTGCCACCAGCAAGACAGGGGGCGGTGGGGCCAACGTCCTGACTTTC. The chain combines TRBV15 with TRBJ2-6; 10 bases fit TRBD1. J lost 3 bases, V lost 4 bases, and 3 bases had no gene match. CDR1 and CDR2 (germline): LNHNV, YYDKDF (reference sequence). The CDR3 has 16 amino acids.

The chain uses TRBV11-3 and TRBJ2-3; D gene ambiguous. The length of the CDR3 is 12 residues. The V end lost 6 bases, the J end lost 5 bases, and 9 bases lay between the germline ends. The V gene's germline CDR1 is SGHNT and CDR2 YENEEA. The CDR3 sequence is CASSYYEDTQYF. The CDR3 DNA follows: TGTGCCAGCAGTTACTATGAAGATACGCAGTATTTT.

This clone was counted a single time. The CDR3 reads CASSESPGGRTQYF. CDR3 in DNA: TGTGCCAGCAGTGAGTCTCCGGGGGGGCGGACCCAGTACTTC. The rearrangement joins TRBV2 to TRBJ2-5; 8 positions agree with TRBD2. This CDR3 is built from 14 residues. V lost 3 bases, J lost 7 bases, and 7 bases stayed unmatched. CDR1 and CDR2 from the germline V gene are SNHLY and FYNNEI.

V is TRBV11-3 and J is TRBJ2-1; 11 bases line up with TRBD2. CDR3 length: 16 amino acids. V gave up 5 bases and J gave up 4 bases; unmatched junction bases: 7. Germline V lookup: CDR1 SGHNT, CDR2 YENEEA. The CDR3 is CASSAGTSGFYNEQFF. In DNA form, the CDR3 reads TGTGCCAGCAGCGCCGGGACTAGCGGATTTTACAATGAGCAGTTCTTC. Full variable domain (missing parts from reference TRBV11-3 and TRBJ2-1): EAGVVQSPRYKIIEKKQPVAFWCNPISGHNTLYWYLQNLGQGPELLIRYENEEAVDDSQLPKDRFSAERLKGVDSTLKIQPAELGDSAVYLCASSAGTSGFYNEQFFGPGTRLTVL.

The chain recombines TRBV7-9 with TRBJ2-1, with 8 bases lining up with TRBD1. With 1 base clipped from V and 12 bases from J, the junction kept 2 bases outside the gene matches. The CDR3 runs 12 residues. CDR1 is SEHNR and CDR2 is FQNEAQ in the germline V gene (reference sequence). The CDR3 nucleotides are TGTGCCAGCAGCTTAGGGGACAGGCCGCAGTTCTTC. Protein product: CASSLGDRPQFF.

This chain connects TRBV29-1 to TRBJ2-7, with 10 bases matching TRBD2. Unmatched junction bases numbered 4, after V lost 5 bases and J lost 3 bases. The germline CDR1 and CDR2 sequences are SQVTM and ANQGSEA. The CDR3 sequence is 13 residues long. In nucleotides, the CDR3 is TGCAGCGTTAAGGGACTAGCGAACTACGAGCAGTACTTC. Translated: CSVKGLANYEQYF.

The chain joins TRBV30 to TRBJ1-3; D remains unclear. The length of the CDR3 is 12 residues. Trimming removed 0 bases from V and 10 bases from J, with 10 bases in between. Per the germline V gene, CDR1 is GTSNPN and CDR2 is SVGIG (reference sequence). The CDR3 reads CAWSVSVATIYF. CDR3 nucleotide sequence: TGTGCCTGGAGTGTCTCAGTAGCGACCATATATTTT.

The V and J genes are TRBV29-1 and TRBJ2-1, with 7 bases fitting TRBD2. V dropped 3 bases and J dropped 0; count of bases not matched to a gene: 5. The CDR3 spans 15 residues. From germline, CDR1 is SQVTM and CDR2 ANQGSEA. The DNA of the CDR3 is TGCAGCGTTGAGATAGGCGGGAGCTCCTACAATGAGCAGTTCTTC. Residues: CSVEIGGSSYNEQFF.

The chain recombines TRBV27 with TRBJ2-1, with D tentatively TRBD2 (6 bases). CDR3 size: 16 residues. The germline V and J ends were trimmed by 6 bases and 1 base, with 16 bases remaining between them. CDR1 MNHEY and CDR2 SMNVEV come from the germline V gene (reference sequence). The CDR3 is CASRNITSKSYNEQFF. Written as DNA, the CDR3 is TGTGCCAGCAGAAACATCACTAGCAAGTCCTACAATGAGCAGTTCTTC.

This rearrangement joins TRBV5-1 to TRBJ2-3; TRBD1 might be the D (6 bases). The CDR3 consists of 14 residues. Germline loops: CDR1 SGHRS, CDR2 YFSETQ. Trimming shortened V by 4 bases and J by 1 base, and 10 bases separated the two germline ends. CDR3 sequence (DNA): TGCGCCAGCAGCAACCGACAGGGCACAGATACGCAGTATTTT. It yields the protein CASSNRQGTDTQYF.

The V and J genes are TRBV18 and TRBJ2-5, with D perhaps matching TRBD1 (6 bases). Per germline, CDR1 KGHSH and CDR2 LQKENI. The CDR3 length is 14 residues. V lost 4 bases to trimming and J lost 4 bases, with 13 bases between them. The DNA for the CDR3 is TGTGCCAGCTCACGCGGCAGGGGTCTAGAGACCCAGTACTTC. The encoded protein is CASSRGRGLETQYF.

The CDR3 nucleotides read TGTGCCAGCAGCTCCCCAGGGGGCTGGACTGAAGCTTTCTTT. Translating gives CASSSPGGWTEAFF. The chain uses TRBV13 and TRBJ1-1, with 8 bases fitting TRBD1. Trimming removed 4 bases from V and 5 bases from J; junction bases left unmatched: 6. The CDR3 is 14 residues long. From germline, CDR1 is PRHDT and CDR2 FYEKMQ (reference sequence).

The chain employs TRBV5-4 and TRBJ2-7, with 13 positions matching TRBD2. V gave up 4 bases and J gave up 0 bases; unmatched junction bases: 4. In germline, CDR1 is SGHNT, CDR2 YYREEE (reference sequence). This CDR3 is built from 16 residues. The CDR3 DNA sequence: TGTGCCAGCAGCCAGGGACTAGCGGGATCCTCCTACGAGCAGTACTTC. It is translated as CASSQGLAGSSYEQYF.

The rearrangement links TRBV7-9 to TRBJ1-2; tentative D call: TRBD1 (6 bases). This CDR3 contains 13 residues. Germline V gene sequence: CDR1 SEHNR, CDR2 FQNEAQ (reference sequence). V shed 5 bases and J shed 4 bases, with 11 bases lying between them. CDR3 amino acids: CASSATGSYGYTF. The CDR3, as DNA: TGTGCCAGCAGCGCAACAGGGTCCTATGGCTACACCTTC. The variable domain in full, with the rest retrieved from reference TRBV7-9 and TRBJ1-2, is DTGVSQNPRHKITKRGQNVTFRCDPISEHNRLYWYRQTLGQGPEFLTYFQNEAQLEKSRLLSDRFSAERPKGSFSTLEIQRTEQGDSAMYLCASSATGSYGYTFGSGTRLTVV.

In DNA, the CDR3 is TGTGCCAGCAGCCGGACCGGGGTCCACGAGCAGTACTTC. It specifies CASSRTGVHEQYF. This chain links TRBV5-4 with TRBJ2-7; TRBD2 might be the D (5 bases). Germline CDR1 reads SGHNT; CDR2 reads YYREEE (reference sequence). V was shortened by 4 bases and J by 5 bases, with 13 bases between the two germline ends. The CDR3 sequence is 13 residues long.